This T cell receptor (beta chain) was retrieved from a study of shared clonotypes between healthy human individuals (dated by TCRdb to the early 2020s). With regard to the full study: A few men and a couple of women, aged 18 to 49 years, made up the cohort. To estimate repertoire size and how much clonotypes are shared between individuals, the study performed deep sequencing of blood TCR repertoires from a handful of healthy adults. Different laboratories and diverse techniques were used to prepare libraries and sequence TCR repertoires, to increase sequencing depth and limit assay-specific biases. For each donor, CD4 naive and CD4 memory were each run on three plates, CD8 naive on two plates, and CD8 memory on one plate. Leukapheresis yielded between about 0.94 and 9 billion PBMCs per donor. What the work shows at the level of the full study, not this receptor alone: Based on pairwise subsampling, the degree of clonotype sharing among donors was expected to be affected by sequencing depth. Compared with non-shared clonotypes, clonotypes shared by all four sorted-subset donors had higher generation probabilities. Because the study included a small number of donors, the genetic and exposure-history diversity represented was limited. Even with the large sequencing depth, rarefaction of the sorted-subset datasets indicated that sequencing was incomplete. Naive subsets generally had larger estimated clonotype richness than memory subsets did. Sampling was restricted to blood, and TCR repertoires in tissue are likely to differ from TCR repertoires in blood. Across several donors, about 4.5% of naive CD4, roughly 3.3% of naive CD8, around 2.5% of memory CD4, and roughly 0.41% of memory CD8 clonotypes were shared.

Using the deep immunoSEQ assay, multiplex PCR amplified TCR CDR3 regions from genomic DNA. For each cell subset, the extracted genomic DNA was distributed evenly across all wells of several immunoSEQ 96-well plates, and each plate served as one replicate. For sorted subsets, 200 to 250 ng of genomic DNA, equivalent to roughly 33,000 T cell genomes, went into each replicate PCR. Purified libraries were measured with a Qubit 3.0 fluorometer, size-checked on a Bioanalyzer 2100, and measured again with the KAPA Library Quantification kit. Every immunoSEQ 96-well plate was sequenced on a separate single-read 150-cycle Illumina NextSeq 550 flow cell. Under the source paper's analysis protocol: Because the immunoSEQ output held only junctional sequences and lacked quality scores, the filtering could not match the filtering applied to full-length reads. To assign V/J genes and CDR3, sequences were annotated against IMGT germline references using PyIR, a Python wrapper for IgBLAST v1.9. Reads with weak V/J assignments (E-value above 1e-6), missing CDR3, stop codons, out-of-frame junctions, or ambiguous translated residues were removed. V3J clonotypes were defined as sequences sharing an identical inferred V gene, J gene, and CDR3 amino acid sequence. Percentage overlap between repertoires was computed as shared unique clonotypes divided by the size of the smaller repertoire. RTK rarefaction, the Chao1 estimator, and Recon v2.1 estimates of unobserved clonotypes were used to assess repertoire richness. Generation probabilities were computed with OLGA for all TCRbeta clonotypes obtained by the gDNA method from a few donors. The table comes from immuneACCESS by way of TCRdb, which keeps in-frame sequences with V and J called. Part of the clones is missing from these tables; in studies checked, under half for an unresolved V gene and the rest for unknown reasons. V and J calls and clone size are copied from that table; D and trimming were computed from the DNA. The sample profile shows 550,000 to 700,000 clones; around three quarters of them were found once. Clones ranked in the top ten supply around 1.7% of the sample.

The donors were healthy, HIV-negative adults with no recently reported acute infections or vaccinations. Every donor was a Caucasian adult living in Nashville, Tennessee, USA. CD4+ T cells were enriched by magnetic negative selection, after which naive cells were positively selected on CD45RA and the negative fraction was taken as the memory subset. After blood collection by leukapheresis, PBMCs were isolated using Ficoll-Histopaque density gradient centrifugation and then cryopreserved in the vapor phase of liquid nitrogen. Analytical flow cytometry was used to check the purity and quantity of each magnetically sorted T cell population. Genomic DNA was isolated from every sorted fraction and measured by UV absorbance on a Nanodrop 2000c. Concerning this clone itself: The antigen this receptor binds is unknown. There are no base qualities to consult, and no much larger clone falls within one base.

The germline ends are 14 bases apart after V is trimmed by 3 bases and J by 3 bases. The germline V gene encodes CDR1 MNHEY and CDR2 SVGAGI. CDR3 length: 16 amino acids, cysteine to phenylalanine. Of the read, only the CDR3 DNA is kept; its 48 bases are in frame from base 1. What was sequenced was memory CD4+ T cells sorted from blood. This specimen's cell subset or site label, per the study, means: CD45RA-negative fraction. The sequence was collected from a woman in her 30s in good health. The chain joins TRBV6-5 to TRBJ2-2; no confident D gene assignment can be made. The CDR3 region: CASSYLERFYTGELFF. Here is the DNA: TGTGCCAGCAGTTATTTGGAGAGATTTTACACCGGGGAGCTGTTTTTT.